This TCR beta chain originates from a study of CD8 T cells in ankylosing spondylitis. It was by quantitative 5'-RACE with molecular barcodes that TCR beta libraries were made. Using its own MiXCR run on the 5' RACE reads, TCRdb lists one record per CDR3 protein. The sample has a few hundred thousand distinct CDR3 sequences; approximately 20% are singletons. The clonotype was recovered from a male donor with ankylosing spondylitis or in good health (not recorded which). The material sequenced was blood, either unsorted or a sorted T cell fraction (not recorded which).

Here the CDR3 DNA reads TGCAGGGCCGACACCAAAGAGACCCAGTACTTC. Translated: CRADTKETQYF. The rearrangement joins TRBV20-1 to TRBJ2-5; D not resolved. In germline, CDR1 is DFQATT, CDR2 SNEGSKA (reference sequence). The CDR3 is 11 residues long.